Below are 24 T cell receptor beta chains sequenced from a single sample in a study of blood T cell repertoires in COVID-19. This table comes from immunoSEQ multiplex PCR, and its TCRdb copy is limited to in-frame clones, with some not included. In the table there are 200,000 or so clones, more than 80% of which are singletons. Sequenced: PBMCs or T cells enriched from blood (not recorded which). The receptors stem from a woman aged 40 to 50 with acute COVID-19.

The rearrangement links TRBV29-1 to TRBJ2-3, with D tentatively TRBD2 (5 bases). The V end was cut by 3 bases, the J end by 1 base, with 11 bases between. The CDR3 consists of 14 residues. CDR1 is SQVTM and CDR2 is ANQGSEA in the germline V gene. CDR3 sequence (DNA): TGCAGCGTTGAGGACTCGGCGCGCACAGATACGCAGTATTTT. This translates into CSVEDSARTDTQYF.

The chain combines TRBV19 with TRBJ2-1; TRBD1 aligns across 7 bases. The junction had 9 bases not matched to a gene; V was cut back by 4 bases and J by 9 bases. Germline V CDR1 and CDR2: LNHDA, SQIVND (reference sequence). CDR3 length: 14 residues. The CDR3 is CASSNRQGFSEQFF. The CDR3 DNA follows: TGTGCCAGTAGTAACCGACAGGGTTTTAGTGAGCAGTTCTTC.

The chain employs TRBV6-5 and TRBJ1-1; 8 bases map to TRBD1. The germline gives CDR1 MNHEY, CDR2 SVGAGI. There are 14 residues in the CDR3. J was trimmed by 3 bases and V by 6 bases; bases with no gene match: 6. The chain's CDR3 is CASRRQGQDTEAFF. The CDR3 DNA reads TGTGCCAGCAGGAGACAGGGGCAGGACACTGAAGCTTTCTTT.

The chain couples TRBV12-3 or TRBV12-4 to TRBJ1-5, with unresolved D. Trimming took 3 bases from V and 7 from J, leaving 10 bases between them. The CDR3 has 13 amino acids. CDR3 coding DNA: TGTGCCAGCAGTTTTTCGTCGAGCCAGCCCCAGCATTTT. Translating it yields CASSFSSSQPQHF.

The table lists this clone with a few counts. The chain uses TRBV6-2 or TRBV6-3 and TRBJ2-1; 7 positions match TRBD2. V lost 0 bases to trimming and J lost 8 bases; unmatched junction nucleotides: 10. Germline loops: CDR1 MNHEY, CDR2 SVGEGT. This CDR3 has 16 amino acids. The CDR3 spells CASSYSSTGLGHEQFF. The CDR3 region has the DNA TGTGCCAGCAGTTACTCGAGTACAGGACTAGGTCATGAGCAGTTCTTC.

V usage is TRBV7-3 and J usage is TRBJ1-1, with D unclear. Deletions cut 5 bases from V and 2 bases from J, with 15 bases between. Germline V gene lookup returns CDR1 SGHTA and CDR2 FQGTGA. The CDR3 is 15 residues long. DNA for the CDR3: TGTGCCAGCAGCCTCTTCGAGGGTCCCAACACTGAAGCTTTCTTT. Protein: CASSLFEGPNTEAFF.

The genes are TRBV5-4 and TRBJ2-1, with 9 bases aligning to TRBD1. CDR3 size: 16 residues. V shed 2 bases, J shed 3 bases, and the junction held 6 bases outside the gene matches. Germline values: CDR1 SGHNT, CDR2 YYREEE (reference sequence). CDR3 bases: TGTGCCAGCAGCTTTCAACAGGGGGCGCACTACAATGAGCAGTTCTTC. Encoded protein: CASSFQQGAHYNEQFF. The whole variable domain, remainder taken from reference TRBV5-4 and TRBJ2-1, is ETGVTQSPTHLIKTRGQQVTLRCSSQSGHNTVSWYQQALGQGPQFIFQYYREEENGRGNFPPRFSGLQFPNYSSELNVNALELDDSALYLCASSFQQGAHYNEQFFGPGTRLTVL.

The rearrangement joins TRBV15 to TRBJ1-3, with TRBD1 identical over 7 bases. The trim removed 1 base at V and 0 bases at J, leaving 6 bases unmatched. This CDR3 spans 17 amino acids. In germline, CDR1 is LNHNV, CDR2 YYDKDF (reference sequence). CDR3 in DNA: TGTGCCACCAGCAGAGTGGGGACAGCCAACTCTGGAAACACCATATATTTT. This translates into CATSRVGTANSGNTIYF. Based on the CDR3 plus reference TRBV15 and TRBJ1-3, the full variable domain is DAMVIQNPRYQVTQFGKPVTLSCSQTLNHNVMYWYQQKSSQAPKLLFHYYDKDFNNEADTPDNFQSRRPNTSFCFLDIRSPGLGDTAMYLCATSRVGTANSGNTIYFGEGSWLTVV.

In this sample, this clone turned up a few times. This rearrangement joins TRBV5-4 to TRBJ1-4, with D unclear. This CDR3 spans 15 amino acids. Per the germline V gene, CDR1 is SGHNT and CDR2 is YYREEE (reference sequence). Trimming took off 6 bases at V and 5 bases at J, with 17 bases between the two ends. The CDR3 protein is CASKPGGSRNEKLFF. The CDR3 DNA reads TGTGCCAGCAAACCCGGCGGGTCCCGAAATGAAAAACTGTTTTTT. Looking up the rest from reference TRBV5-4 and TRBJ1-4 gives the full variable domain: ETGVTQSPTHLIKTRGQQVTLRCSSQSGHNTVSWYQQALGQGPQFIFQYYREEENGRGNFPPRFSGLQFPNYSSELNVNALELDDSALYLCASKPGGSRNEKLFFGSGTQLSVL.

The rearrangement links TRBV6-2 or TRBV6-3 to TRBJ1-3; 8 bases are a match to TRBD1. This CDR3 is 15 amino acids long. The V segment lost 7 bases and the J segment 0 bases; nucleotides outside the gene matches: 5. Germline CDR1 and CDR2: MNHEY and SVGEGT. CDR3 in amino acids: CASNPTGGSGNTIYF. The CDR3 DNA is TGTGCCAGCAACCCTACAGGGGGCTCTGGAAACACCATATATTTT.

The rearrangement joins TRBV11-2 to TRBJ2-3; 7 bases fit TRBD2. Germline CDR1 reads SGHAT; CDR2 reads FQNNGV. V shed 5 bases and J 5 bases; nucleotides not matched to a gene: 10. The length of the CDR3 is 15 residues. CDR3 coding DNA: TGTGCCAGCAGCCAGCGGGGCGGGGCAAAAGATACGCAGTATTTT. Residues: CASSQRGGAKDTQYF. Full variable domain (missing parts from reference TRBV11-2 and TRBJ2-3): EAGVAQSPRYKIIEKRQSVAFWCNPISGHATLYWYQQILGQGPKLLIQFQNNGVVDDSQLPKDRFSAERLKGVDSTLKIQPAKLEDSAVYLCASSQRGGAKDTQYFGPGTRLTVL.

V gene TRBV27 combines with J gene TRBJ2-7; maybe TRBD1 (6 bases). The CDR3 loop spans 14 amino acids. Germline assignment: CDR1 MNHEY and CDR2 SMNVEV (reference sequence). Trimming cost V 2 bases and J 2 bases, with 10 bases left between them. In DNA, the CDR3 is TGTGCCAGCAGTTTAACAGGGAGTCCCTACGAGCAGTACTTC. It specifies CASSLTGSPYEQYF.

This clone was found once. The genes are TRBV12-5 and TRBJ1-1, with TRBD1 as a possible D gene (5 bases). The CDR3 loop spans 15 amino acids. Germline V lookup: CDR1 LGHNT, CDR2 FRNRAP. V was clipped by 6 bases and J by 6 bases, with 20 bases between them. In nucleotides, the CDR3 is TGTGCTAGTGGCCCTGCCACCGGGACTAGGGCTGAAGCTTTCTTT. Protein: CASGPATGTRAEAFF.

The chain couples TRBV27 to TRBJ2-7, with 12 bases lining up with TRBD2. Germline assignment: CDR1 MNHEY and CDR2 SMNVEV (reference sequence). The trim removed 6 bases at V and 7 bases at J, leaving 7 bases unmatched. The CDR3 has 14 amino acids. CDR3 sequence: CASRLAGGRGEQYV. CDR3 bases: TGTGCCAGCAGACTAGCGGGGGGCCGAGGAGAGCAGTACGTC.

This clone was picked up a small number of times. The chain links TRBV7-6 to TRBJ1-1; TRBD1 is a possible D gene (5 bases). The CDR3 is 17 residues long. CDR1 and CDR2 from the germline V gene are SGHVS and FNYEAQ. Trimming removed 4 bases at V and 0 bases at J, with 18 bases between. CDR3 region: CASSSENAGYVNTEAFF. The CDR3 DNA sequence: TGTGCCAGCAGCTCCGAAAACGCAGGGTATGTGAACACTGAAGCTTTCTTT.

J is TRBJ1-2 and V is TRBV7-9; 7 bases are shared with TRBD1. This CDR3 region has 15 residues. CDR1 SEHNR and CDR2 FQNEAQ come from the germline V gene (reference sequence). Germline trimming cut 0 bases from V and 4 bases from J; bases unmatched to any gene: 5. The CDR3 nucleotides are TGTGCCAGCAGCTTAGCGGTCGGGGACAGCTATGGCTACACCTTC. Translated: CASSLAVGDSYGYTF.

The table lists this clone with a count of one. The CDR3 DNA follows: TGTGCCAGCAGTCAACAGGGGGCGCGTAACACCATATATTTT. Amino acid sequence: CASSQQGARNTIYF. V and J are TRBV28 and TRBJ1-3, with TRBD1 identical over 9 bases. There are 14 residues in the CDR3. Losses at the gene ends were 5 bases for V and 7 bases for J; bases not matched to a gene: 6. Per germline, CDR1 MDHEN and CDR2 SYDVKM.

V gene TRBV5-7 combines with J gene TRBJ2-2; 10 bases are shared with TRBD2. TRBV5-7 belongs to the ORF category, with a function that is uncertain. The CDR3 extends over 16 amino acids. Trimming took 5 bases from V and 1 from J; bases not matched to a gene: 5. The DNA for the CDR3 is TGTGCCAGCAGTCCCAGACTAGCGGGGAACACCGGGGAGCTGTTTTTT. It yields the protein CASSPRLAGNTGELFF.

The gene calls are TRBV7-2 and TRBJ2-1; TRBD2 aligns across 8 bases. V trimming: 5 bases; J trimming: 5 bases; junction bases outside the gene matches: 5. From germline, CDR1 is SGHTA and CDR2 FQGNSA. This CDR3 comprises 14 residues. The CDR3 loop reads CASSILLADNEQFF. The CDR3 nucleotides are TGTGCCAGCAGCATACTACTAGCGGACAATGAGCAGTTCTTC. The whole variable domain, filled in from reference TRBV7-2 and TRBJ2-1, reads GAGVSQSPSNKVTEKGKDVELRCDPISGHTALYWYRQSLGQGLEFLIYFQGNSAPDKSGLPSDRFSAERTGGSVSTLTIQRTQQEDSAVYLCASSILLADNEQFFGPGTRLTVL.

This sequence joins TRBV30 and TRBJ2-5; 11 nucleotides line up with TRBD1. The J segment lost 5 bases and the V segment lost 5 bases, leaving 10 bases of the junction unmatched. The CDR3 is made up of 15 amino acids. Germline V gene sequence: CDR1 GTSNPN, CDR2 SVGIG (reference sequence). As DNA, the CDR3 is TGTGCCTGGGTTCCGGGACAGGGGGTTGCGGAGACCCAGTACTTC. Protein product: CAWVPGQGVAETQYF.

The chain joins TRBV12-5 to TRBJ2-1, with D possibly being TRBD2 (6 bases). The V and J ends lost 5 bases and 4 bases respectively, with 15 bases between them. The CDR3 runs to 15 residues. The germline V gene has CDR1 LGHNT and CDR2 FRNRAP. CDR3 protein: CASGILAGPYNEQFF. CDR3 DNA: TGTGCTAGTGGTATCCTGGCGGGGCCATACAATGAGCAGTTCTTC.

This chain connects TRBV30 to TRBJ1-2; no reliable D call. The V gene lost 4 bases and the J gene lost 7 bases, with 19 bases spanning the gap. CDR3 size: 14 residues. Germline loops: CDR1 GTSNPN, CDR2 SVGIG (reference sequence). CDR3: CAWTTTGPGSGYTF. CDR3 bases: TGTGCCTGGACCACCACGGGCCCTGGGAGTGGCTACACCTTC.

The chain joins TRBV19 to TRBJ2-7; TRBD1 matches 7 bases. The CDR3 runs 13 residues. With V trimmed by 6 bases and J by 3 bases, 5 bases remained unmatched. Germline V CDR1 and CDR2: LNHDA, SQIVND (reference sequence). CDR3 DNA: TGTGCCAGTAGCGGGACAGAGAACTACGAGCAGTACTTC. Translating it yields CASSGTENYEQYF.

This rearrangement joins TRBV27 to TRBJ2-7, with 7 bases aligning to TRBD2. The CDR3 has 14 amino acids. CDR1 and CDR2 from the germline V gene are MNHEY and SMNVEV (reference sequence). Trimming at V came to 0 bases and at J to 7 bases, leaving 6 bases not matched to a gene. The CDR3 DNA reads TGTGCCAGCAGTTTATCGGGCGGGGGAGGAGAGCAGTACGTC. Encoded protein: CASSLSGGGGEQYV.